This T cell receptor beta chain was sequenced during a study of blood T cell repertoires in COVID-19 (dated by TCRdb to 2020 to 2022). Background for the entire study: The collaborator samples originated in the United States, Italy and Spain and spanned the acute and convalescent phases of COVID-19. The material from the prospective study consisted of cDNA or gDNA derived from T cells, B-cell-depleted T cells, or PBMCs. Subjects who had been exposed to COVID-19, were actively infected with it, or had recovered from it provided the deeply sampled blood TCRbeta repertoires that made up the dataset. The repertoires were released in a freely available public database intended as a resource for research on the immune response to SARS-CoV-2. Samples came from the ongoing ImmuneRACE study (first 160 participants) plus 1,254 subjects from 6 global collaborators. Nearly every sample came with metadata listing a de-identified subject ID, COVID-19 status, age in years and sex. Where available, HLA class I and class II types were obtained from metadata supplied by the sample provider rather than from assay-based typing.

TCRbeta CDR3 regions were amplified from genomic DNA using the immunoSEQ Assay, a bias-controlled multiplex PCR. The paper's data handling went like this. The number of nucleated cells in each sample was estimated by amplification of reference gene primers within the assay. To quantify the absolute abundance of each unique TCRbeta CDR3 rearrangement, sequence reads were collapsed and filtered. Productive Simpson clonality was computed per sample as the square root of Simpson's diversity index over productive rearrangements. In its TCRdb copy, this immuneACCESS table keeps in-frame sequences only and misses some clones. Where compared with another copy, unresolved V genes explain less than half of these, and the others have no known cause. The DNA gave D and trimming, while V, J and clone size come from that table. The sample records approximately 250,000 clones, roughly 79% of which are singletons. The ten largest clones represent 15% of the sample.

The germline V gene gives CDR1 as SGHVS and CDR2 as FNYEAQ. Trimming at the junction amounts to 0 bases on V and 1 base on J, and the germline ends lie 9 bases apart. Spanning cysteine to phenylalanine, the CDR3 consists of 15 amino acids. Only CDR3 DNA remains: 45 bases, in frame from the first base. What the study reported, not specific to this receptor: Clinical and demographic metadata were provided uncurated, with the amount varying by source and participant.

In this sample, this clone turned up once. Its antigen remains undetermined. Base qualities are not at hand, and no much larger clone is one base apart. In the prospective study, participants were roughly 18 to 90 years old, resided in 24 geographic areas of the United States, and were enrolled through a virtual design. Cohort assignment in the prospective study relied on participant-reported clinical history from a screening survey and a study questionnaire. ImmuneRACE Cohort 3 recovered participants were defined by two consecutive negative NP/OP PCR tests, healthcare professional clearance, or symptom resolution. Each participant in the prospective study had whole blood, serum and a nasopharyngeal or oropharyngeal swab collected by mobile phlebotomists. Additional blood draws and questionnaires over an approximately 2-month period could optionally be provided by prospective study participants. Prospective study blood samples were shipped either frozen or at room temperature before DNA extraction.

The sequence joins TRBV7-6 to TRBJ2-5, with TRBD2 as a weak D call on 5 bases. The sequenced material came from PBMCs or T cells enriched from blood (not recorded which). This TCR derives from a man aged 35-49 years who had recovered from COVID-19. DNA sequence: TGTGCCAGCAGCTTAGCCTGGGAGCCCCAAGAGACCCAGTACTTC. This gives the protein CASSLAWEPQETQYF.